A selection of T cell receptor beta chains follows, all from one sample in a study of vaccination effects on CD4 cells after COVID-19. Assay used: immunoSEQ multiplex PCR; TCRdb lists only in-frame clones, some missing. The repertoire includes tens of thousands of clones, roughly 80% of them detected once, and 2.4% sits in the top ten. These TCRs' antigens remain unknown. The specimen was CD4+ T cells from PBMCs cultured without peptide, collected after COVID-19 vaccination. The receptor set was obtained from a human donor who received a COVID-19 vaccine. Both conserved end residues are part of each CDR3. D genes are given only for firm matches. Clone size is given for some rows only: seen once, a few or many times, or a class if the clone is expanded.

-	TRBV6-1	TRBJ1-2	-	CASSERGRGYTF	TGTGCCAGCAGTGAAAGGGGACGTGGCTACACCTTC
-	TRBV12-3/TRBV12-4	TRBJ1-5	-	CASSLVGNQPQHF	TGTGCCAGCAGTTTAGTGGGAAATCAGCCCCAGCATTTT
-	TRBV7-2	TRBJ1-3	-	CASSLARSGAGNTIYF	TGTGCCAGCAGCTTAGCGCGGTCAGGGGCTGGAAACACCATATATTTT
-	TRBV4-3	TRBJ2-1	-	CASSQEETRASRQFF	TGCGCCAGCAGCCAAGAGGAGACTAGAGCCTCCAGGCAGTTCTTC
-	TRBV9	TRBJ2-2	-	CASSVSLAMLPGELFF	TGTGCCAGCAGCGTAAGTCTGGCAATGCTACCCGGGGAGCTGTTTTTT
-	TRBV4-1	TRBJ1-6	few	CASSQDRGTSYNSPLHF	TGCGCCAGCAGCCAAGATCGGGGGACCTCCTATAATTCACCCCTCCACTTT
-	TRBV28	TRBJ1-1	-	CASRPRTDTRTEAFF	TGTGCCAGCAGGCCGAGGACTGATACGAGGACTGAAGCTTTCTTT
-	TRBV24-1	TRBJ2-5	once	CATSDFEETQYF	TGTGCCACCAGTGATTTTGAGGAGACCCAGTACTTC
-	TRBV5-1	TRBJ2-5	-	CASSLSAGGEETQYF	TGCGCCAGCAGCTTGTCGGCAGGGGGGGAGGAGACCCAGTACTTC
-	TRBV27	TRBJ1-2	few	CASSKTSGTAIYGYTF	TGTGCCAGCAGTAAGACCTCCGGGACGGCCATCTATGGCTACACCTTC
-	TRBV10-2	TRBJ1-2	few	CASSGTVDGYTF	TGCGCCAGCAGTGGAACAGTTGATGGCTACACCTTC
-	TRBV19	TRBJ1-1	few	CASSVRGNTEAFF	TGTGCCAGTAGTGTGAGGGGAAACACTGAAGCTTTCTTT
-	TRBV5-1	TRBJ1-1	-	CASSSELDTEAFF	TGCGCCAGCAGCTCGGAATTGGACACTGAAGCTTTCTTT
-	TRBV30	TRBJ1-1	few	CAWILMNTEAFF	TGTGCCTGGATATTAATGAACACTGAAGCTTTCTTT
TRBD2	TRBV6-1	TRBJ2-2	-	CASSDRDYPVNTGELFF	TGTGCCAGCAGTGACCGGGACTACCCCGTTAACACCGGGGAGCTGTTTTTT
-	TRBV28	TRBJ1-2	-	CATWALGNYGYTF	TGTGCCACCTGGGCCTTGGGGAACTATGGCTACACCTTC
TRBD2	TRBV6-5	TRBJ2-5	-	CASRIAGGRETQYF	TGTGCCAGCAGAATAGCGGGGGGGCGGGAGACCCAGTACTTC
TRBD2	TRBV10-2	TRBJ2-3	-	CASRGLAGGLMGSDTQYF	TGCGCCAGCAGAGGACTAGCGGGGGGGCTTATGGGGTCAGATACGCAGTATTTT
-	TRBV11-2	TRBJ2-1	-	CASSLARAYNEQFF	TGTGCCAGCAGCTTAGCCAGGGCCTACAATGAGCAGTTCTTC
-	TRBV6-5	TRBJ1-3	-	CASRQDASDTIYF	TGTGCCAGCAGACAGGACGCTTCGGACACCATATATTTT
-	TRBV30	TRBJ1-3	-	CAWSGGFSSGNTIYF	TGTGCCTGGAGTGGGGGCTTTAGCTCTGGAAACACCATATATTTT